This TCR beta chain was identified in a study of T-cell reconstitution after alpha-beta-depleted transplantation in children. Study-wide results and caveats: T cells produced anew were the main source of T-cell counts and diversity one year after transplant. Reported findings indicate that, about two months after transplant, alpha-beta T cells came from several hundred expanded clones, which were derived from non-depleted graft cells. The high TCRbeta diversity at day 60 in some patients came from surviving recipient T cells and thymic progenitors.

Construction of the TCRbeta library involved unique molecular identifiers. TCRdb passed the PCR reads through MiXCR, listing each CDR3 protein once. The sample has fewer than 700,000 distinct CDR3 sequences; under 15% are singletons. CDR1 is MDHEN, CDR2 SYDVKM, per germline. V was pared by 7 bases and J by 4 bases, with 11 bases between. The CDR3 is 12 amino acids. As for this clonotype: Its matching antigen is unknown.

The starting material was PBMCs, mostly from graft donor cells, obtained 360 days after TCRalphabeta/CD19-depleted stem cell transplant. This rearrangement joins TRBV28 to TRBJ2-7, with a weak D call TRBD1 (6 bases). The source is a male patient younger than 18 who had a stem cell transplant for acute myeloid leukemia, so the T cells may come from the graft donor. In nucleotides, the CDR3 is TGTGCCAGCATGACAGGAGAATACGAGCAGTACTTC. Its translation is CASMTGEYEQYF.